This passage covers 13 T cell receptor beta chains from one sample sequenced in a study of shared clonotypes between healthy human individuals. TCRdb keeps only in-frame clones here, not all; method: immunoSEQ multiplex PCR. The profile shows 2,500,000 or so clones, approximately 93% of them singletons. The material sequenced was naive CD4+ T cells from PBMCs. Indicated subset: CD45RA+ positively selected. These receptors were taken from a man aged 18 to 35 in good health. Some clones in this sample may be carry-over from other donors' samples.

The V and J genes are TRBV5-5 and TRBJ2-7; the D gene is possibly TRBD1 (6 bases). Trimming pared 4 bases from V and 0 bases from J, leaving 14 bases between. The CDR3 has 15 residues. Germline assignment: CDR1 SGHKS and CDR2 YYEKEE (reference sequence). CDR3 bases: TGTGCCAGCAGCCCGACAGGCCTGAGCTCCTACGAGCAGTACTTC. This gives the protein CASSPTGLSSYEQYF.

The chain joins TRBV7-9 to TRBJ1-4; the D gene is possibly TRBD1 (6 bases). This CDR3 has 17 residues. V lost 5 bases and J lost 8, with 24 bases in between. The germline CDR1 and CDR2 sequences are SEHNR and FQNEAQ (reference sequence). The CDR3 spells CASSHPNRRGSEEKLFF. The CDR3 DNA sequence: TGTGCCAGCAGCCACCCGAATCGCAGGGGATCGGAAGAAAAACTGTTTTTT.

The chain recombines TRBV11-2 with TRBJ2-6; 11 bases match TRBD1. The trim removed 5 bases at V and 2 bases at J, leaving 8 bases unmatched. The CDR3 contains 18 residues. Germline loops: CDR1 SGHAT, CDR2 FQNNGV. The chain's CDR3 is CASSHYPGQGAGANVLTF. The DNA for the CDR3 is TGTGCCAGCAGCCATTACCCGGGACAGGGGGCTGGGGCCAACGTCCTGACTTTC.

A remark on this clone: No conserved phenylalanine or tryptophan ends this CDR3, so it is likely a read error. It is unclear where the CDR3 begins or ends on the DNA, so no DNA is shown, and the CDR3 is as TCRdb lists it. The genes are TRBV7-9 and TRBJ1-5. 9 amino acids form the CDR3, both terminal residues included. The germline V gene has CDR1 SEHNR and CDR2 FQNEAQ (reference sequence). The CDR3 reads CASHPARTY.

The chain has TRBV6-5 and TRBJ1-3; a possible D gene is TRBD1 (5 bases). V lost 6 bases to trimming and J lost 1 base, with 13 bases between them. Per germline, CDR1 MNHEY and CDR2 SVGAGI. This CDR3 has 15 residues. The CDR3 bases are TGTGCCAGCAGCCGAACCGGGGGATCTGGAAACACCATATATTTT. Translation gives CASSRTGGSGNTIYF.

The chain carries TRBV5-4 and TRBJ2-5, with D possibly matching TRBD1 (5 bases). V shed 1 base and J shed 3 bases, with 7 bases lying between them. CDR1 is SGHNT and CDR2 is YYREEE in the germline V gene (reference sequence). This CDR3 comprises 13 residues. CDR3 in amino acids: CASSLTTEETQYF. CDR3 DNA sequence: TGTGCCAGCAGCTTGACGACAGAAGAGACCCAGTACTTC. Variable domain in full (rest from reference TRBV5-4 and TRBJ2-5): ETGVTQSPTHLIKTRGQQVTLRCSSQSGHNTVSWYQQALGQGPQFIFQYYREEENGRGNFPPRFSGLQFPNYSSELNVNALELDDSALYLCASSLTTEETQYFGPGTRLLVL.

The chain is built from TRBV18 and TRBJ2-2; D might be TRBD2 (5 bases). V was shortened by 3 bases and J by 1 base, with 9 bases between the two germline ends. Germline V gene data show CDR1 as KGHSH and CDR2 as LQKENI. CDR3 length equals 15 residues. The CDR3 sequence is CASSPPAENTGELFF. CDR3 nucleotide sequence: TGTGCCAGCTCACCCCCAGCGGAGAACACCGGGGAGCTGTTTTTT. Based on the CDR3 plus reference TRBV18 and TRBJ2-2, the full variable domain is NAGVMQNPRHLVRRRGQEARLRCSPMKGHSHVYWYRQLPEEGLKFMVYLQKENIIDESGMPKERFSAEFPKEGPSILRIQQVVRGDSAAYFCASSPPAENTGELFFGEGSRLTVL.

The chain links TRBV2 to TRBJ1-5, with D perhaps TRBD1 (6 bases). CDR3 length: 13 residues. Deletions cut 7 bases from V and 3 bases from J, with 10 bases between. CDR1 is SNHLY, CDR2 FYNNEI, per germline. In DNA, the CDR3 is TGTGCCAGCACCAGGGACAACAATCAGCCCCAGCATTTT. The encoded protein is CASTRDNNQPQHF.

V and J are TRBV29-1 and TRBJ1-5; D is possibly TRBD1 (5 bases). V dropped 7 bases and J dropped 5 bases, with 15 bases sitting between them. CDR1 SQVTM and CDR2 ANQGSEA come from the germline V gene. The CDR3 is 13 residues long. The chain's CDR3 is CSATDSAYQPQHF. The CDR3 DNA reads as TGCAGCGCCACAGACAGTGCTTATCAGCCCCAGCATTTT.

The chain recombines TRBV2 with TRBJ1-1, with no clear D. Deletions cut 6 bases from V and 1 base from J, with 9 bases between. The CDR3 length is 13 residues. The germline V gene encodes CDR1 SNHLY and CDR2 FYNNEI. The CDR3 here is CASRDVENTEAFF. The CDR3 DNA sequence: TGTGCCAGCAGGGACGTTGAGAACACTGAAGCTTTCTTT.

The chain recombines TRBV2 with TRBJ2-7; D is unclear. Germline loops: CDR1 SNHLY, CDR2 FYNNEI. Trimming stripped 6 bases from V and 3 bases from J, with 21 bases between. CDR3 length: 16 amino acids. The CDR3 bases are TGTGCCAGCAGGCCCAGCCTAGGATTAACAAACTACGAGCAGTACTTC. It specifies CASRPSLGLTNYEQYF. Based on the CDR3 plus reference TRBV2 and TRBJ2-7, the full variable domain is EPEVTQTPSHQVTQMGQEVILRCVPISNHLYFYWYRQILGQKVEFLVSFYNNEISEKSEIFDDQFSVERPDGSNFTLKIRSTKLEDSAMYFCASRPSLGLTNYEQYFGPGTRLTVT.

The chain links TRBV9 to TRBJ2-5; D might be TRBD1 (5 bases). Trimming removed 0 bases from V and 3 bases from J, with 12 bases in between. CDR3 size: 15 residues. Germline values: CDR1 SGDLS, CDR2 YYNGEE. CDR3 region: CASSVVRAGKETQYF. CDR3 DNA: TGTGCCAGCAGCGTAGTTCGGGCAGGGAAAGAGACCCAGTACTTC.

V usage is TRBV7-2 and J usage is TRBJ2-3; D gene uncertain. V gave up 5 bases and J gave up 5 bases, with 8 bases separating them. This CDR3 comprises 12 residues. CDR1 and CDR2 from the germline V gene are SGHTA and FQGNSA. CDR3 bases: TGTGCCAGCAGCAATAGTGGAGATACGCAGTATTTT. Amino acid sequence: CASSNSGDTQYF. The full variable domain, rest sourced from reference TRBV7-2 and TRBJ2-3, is GAGVSQSPSNKVTEKGKDVELRCDPISGHTALYWYRQSLGQGLEFLIYFQGNSAPDKSGLPSDRFSAERTGGSVSTLTIQRTQQEDSAVYLCASSNSGDTQYFGPGTRLTVL.